Shown below are 14 T cell receptor beta chains from a single sample sequenced in a study of breast tumors, draining lymph nodes, adjacent tissues. The lymph nodes were axillary draining lymph nodes from breast cancer patients. TCRdb re-analysed the multiplex PCR reads in MiXCR, keeping a single row per CDR3 protein. The table lists approximately 130,000 distinct CDR3 sequences, about 20% of them singletons. Sequenced: axillary lymph node tissue. Source of these receptors: a female donor with breast cancer. Some clones in this sample may be carry-over from other donors' samples.

This clonotype was recorded many times. The rearrangement joins TRBV4-1 to TRBJ1-2; 9 bases agree with TRBD1. Germline assignment: CDR1 MGHRA and CDR2 YSYEKL. V gave up 0 bases and J gave up 4 bases; unmatched junction bases: 6. The CDR3 runs to 16 residues. CDR3 nucleotide sequence: TGCGCCAGCAGCCAAGATCCCGGGGACAGGGCCTATGGCTACACCTTC. Its translation is CASSQDPGDRAYGYTF.

Details on this clonotype: A much larger clone lies one base from this, so it may be a read error. The chain is built from TRBV5-1 and TRBJ2-3; possibly TRBD1 or TRBD2 for D (5 bases each). Per germline, CDR1 SGHRS and CDR2 YFSETQ. Trimming took off 0 bases at V and 4 bases at J, with 12 bases between the two ends. The CDR3 loop spans 15 amino acids. Written as DNA, the CDR3 is TGCGCCAGCAGCTTGGACCCGGGGCGGGCAGATACGCAGTATTTT. The encoded protein is CASSLDPGRADTQYF.

This clonotype was detected many times. The chain recombines TRBV12-3 or TRBV12-4 with TRBJ2-1, with TRBD2 matching 10 bases. J lost 10 bases, V lost 6 bases, and 3 bases had no gene match. This CDR3 has 12 residues. As DNA, the CDR3 is TGTGCCAGCAGCCCGGGACTAGCGGAGCAGTTCTTC. As protein: CASSPGLAEQFF.

This clonotype came up many times. J is TRBJ2-7 and V is TRBV2; possible D gene TRBD2, 5 bases. There are 13 residues in the CDR3. V was pared by 3 bases and J by 2 bases, with 8 bases between. CDR1 SNHLY and CDR2 FYNNEI come from the germline V gene. Written as DNA, the CDR3 is TGTGCCAGCAGTGACGGGGTAACCTACGAGCAGTACTTC. Protein: CASSDGVTYEQYF.

This clonotype was detected many times. The chain carries TRBV2 and TRBJ1-5, with D unresolved. The CDR3 length is 13 residues. V was pared by 4 bases and J by 9 bases, with 13 bases between. Per the germline V gene, CDR1 is SNHLY and CDR2 is FYNNEI. The CDR3, as DNA: TGTGCCAGCAGTGGAATTGGTGGGTGGCCCCAGCATTTT. As protein: CASSGIGGWPQHF. The full variable domain, its missing parts supplied by reference TRBV2 and TRBJ1-5, is EPEVTQTPSHQVTQMGQEVILRCVPISNHLYFYWYRQILGQKVEFLVSFYNNEISEKSEIFDDQFSVERPDGSNFTLKIRSTKLEDSAMYFCASSGIGGWPQHFGDGTRLSIL.

In its sample, this clonotype was seen many times. The V gene is TRBV19, the J gene TRBJ2-3; unclear D gene. V was clipped by 3 bases and J by 0 bases, with 13 bases between them. This CDR3 spans 16 amino acids. Germline assignment: CDR1 LNHDA and CDR2 SQIVND (reference sequence). CDR3 amino acids: CASSMWKRTSTDTQYF. The CDR3 bases are TGTGCCAGTAGTATGTGGAAAAGAACCAGCACAGATACGCAGTATTTT.

This chain's CDR3 is CSAREGGSLSYNEQFF. The CDR3 bases are TGCAGTGCTAGAGAGGGCGGGAGTCTCTCCTACAATGAGCAGTTCTTC. The chain is built from TRBV20-1 and TRBJ2-1, with 7 bases matching TRBD2. V lost 0 bases, J lost 0 bases, and 5 bases stayed unmatched. The CDR3 runs 16 residues. Germline loops: CDR1 DFQATT, CDR2 SNEGSKA (reference sequence).

This clonotype was counted at least ten times. The CDR3 protein is CASSSESDSSYEQYF. The CDR3, as DNA: TGTGCCAGCAGCTCCGAATCGGATAGCTCCTACGAGCAGTACTTC. The chain employs TRBV7-6 and TRBJ2-7; no firm D call. Germline V gene data show CDR1 as SGHVS and CDR2 as FNYEAQ. This CDR3 region has 15 residues. V was pared by 4 bases and J by 0 bases, with 13 bases between.

This clonotype showed up many times. V is TRBV12-3 or TRBV12-4 and J is TRBJ1-2; D is perhaps TRBD1 (6 bases). The CDR3 runs to 14 residues. The germline V and J ends were trimmed by 1 base and 3 bases, with 9 bases remaining between them. The CDR3 is CASSLGTGYYGYTF. In DNA, the CDR3 is TGTGCCAGCAGTTTAGGAACAGGGTACTATGGCTACACCTTC.

This clonotype was picked up many times. The chain employs TRBV3-1 and TRBJ2-2, with 9 bases lining up with TRBD2. Germline-derived CDR1 and CDR2 are LGHDT and YNNKEL (reference sequence). The length of the CDR3 is 16 residues. The junction had 9 bases not matched to a gene; V was cut back by 5 bases and J by 5 bases. CDR3 coding DNA: TGTGCCAGCAGCTGGTTAGCGGGAGTGGGGACCGGGGAGCTGTTTTTT. Translated: CASSWLAGVGTGELFF.

This clonotype was seen at least ten times. The gene calls are TRBV9 and TRBJ2-7, with D hard to call. The CDR3 covers 14 residues. Germline V gene lookup returns CDR1 SGDLS and CDR2 YYNGEE. Trimming removed 3 bases at V and 0 bases at J, with 10 bases between. The CDR3 here is CASSAVPSSYEQYF. CDR3 DNA sequence: TGTGCCAGCAGCGCCGTTCCGAGCTCCTACGAGCAGTACTTC.

This clonotype came up many times. The chain is built from TRBV27 and TRBJ2-7; a possible D gene is TRBD1 (5 bases). The CDR3 has 16 amino acids. Looked up from germline, CDR1 is MNHEY and CDR2 is SMNVEV (reference sequence). Trimming took off 5 bases at V and 3 bases at J, with 20 bases between the two ends. The CDR3 DNA sequence: TGTGCCAGCAGTCTGGGGCCGACCAGTACTGGCTACGAGCAGTACTTC. This gives the protein CASSLGPTSTGYEQYF.

Worth noting for this clonotype: Sequence at one end of the junction differs from germline and may be a read error. The V and J genes are TRBV3-1 and TRBJ2-5; 7 bases are a match to TRBD2. From germline, CDR1 is LGHDT and CDR2 YNNKEL (reference sequence). The CDR3 contains 14 residues. The CDR3 nucleotides are TGTGCCAGCAGCCCGGGAGGCCGGGGGGAGACCCAGCACTTC. Protein product: CASSPGGRGETQHF.

V usage is TRBV5-8 and J usage is TRBJ1-1, with TRBD1 matching 8 bases. The junction had 7 bases not matched to a gene; V was cut back by 4 bases and J by 5 bases. The germline V gene encodes CDR1 SGHTS and CDR2 YDEGEE. The CDR3 spans 14 residues. CDR3 sequence (DNA): TGTGCCAGCAGCATCGGACAGGGTGGAACTGAAGCTTTCTTT. It encodes CASSIGQGGTEAFF.